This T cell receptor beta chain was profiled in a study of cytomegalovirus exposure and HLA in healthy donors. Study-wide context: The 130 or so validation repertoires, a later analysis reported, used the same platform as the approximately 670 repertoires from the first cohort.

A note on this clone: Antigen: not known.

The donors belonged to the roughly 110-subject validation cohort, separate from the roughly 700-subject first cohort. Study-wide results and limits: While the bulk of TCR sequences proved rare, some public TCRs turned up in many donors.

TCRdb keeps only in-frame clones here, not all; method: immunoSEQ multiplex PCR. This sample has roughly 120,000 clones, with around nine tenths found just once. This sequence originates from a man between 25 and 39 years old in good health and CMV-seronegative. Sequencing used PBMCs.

For the CDR3, the DNA is TGTGCCAGCAGTTTATCGAAAGCCCCCGGACAGGGCTACGAGCAGTACTTC. It specifies CASSLSKAPGQGYEQYF. This chain joins TRBV27 and TRBJ2-7; 8 nucleotides agree with TRBD1. J was trimmed by 3 bases and V by 0 bases; bases with no gene match: 10. CDR1 and CDR2 (germline): MNHEY, SMNVEV (reference sequence). CDR3 size: 17 residues.